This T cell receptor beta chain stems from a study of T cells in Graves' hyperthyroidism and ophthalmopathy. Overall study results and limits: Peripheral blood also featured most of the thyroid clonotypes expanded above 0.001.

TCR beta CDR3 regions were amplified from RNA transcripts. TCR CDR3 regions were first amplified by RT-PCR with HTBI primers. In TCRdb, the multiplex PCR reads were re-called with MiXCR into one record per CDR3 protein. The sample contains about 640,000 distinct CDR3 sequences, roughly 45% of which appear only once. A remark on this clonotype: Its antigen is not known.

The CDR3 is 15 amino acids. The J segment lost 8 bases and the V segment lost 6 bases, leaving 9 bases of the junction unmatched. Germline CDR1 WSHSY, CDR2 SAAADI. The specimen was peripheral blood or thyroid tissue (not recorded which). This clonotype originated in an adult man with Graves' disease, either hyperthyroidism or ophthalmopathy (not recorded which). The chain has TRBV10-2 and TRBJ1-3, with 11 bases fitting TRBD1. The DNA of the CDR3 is TGCGCCAGCAGGTCACCAGGACAGGGGGCTTACACCATATATTTT. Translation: CASRSPGQGAYTIYF.